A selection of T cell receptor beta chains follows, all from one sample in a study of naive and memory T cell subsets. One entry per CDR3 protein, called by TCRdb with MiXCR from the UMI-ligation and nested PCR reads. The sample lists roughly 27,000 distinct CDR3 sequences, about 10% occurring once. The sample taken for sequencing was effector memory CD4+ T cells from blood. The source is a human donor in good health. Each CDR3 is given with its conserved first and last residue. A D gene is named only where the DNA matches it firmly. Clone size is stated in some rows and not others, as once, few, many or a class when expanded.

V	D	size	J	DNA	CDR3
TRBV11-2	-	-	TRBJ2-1	TGTGCCAGCAGCTTAGATGTCCAGCGGGCGGCCTTCGGGGAGCAGTTCTTC	CASSLDVQRAAFGEQFF
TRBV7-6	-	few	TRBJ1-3	TGTGCCAGCAGCGTTAGAAGGGGCAACACCATATATTTT	CASSVRRGNTIYF
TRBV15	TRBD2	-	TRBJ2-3	TGTGCCACCAGCAGAGATCTCCAGCGGGGTGGAGATACGCAGTATTTT	CATSRDLQRGGDTQYF
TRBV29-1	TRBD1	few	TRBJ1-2	TGCAGCGTTACGGACAGGGCCTATGGCTACACCTTC	CSVTDRAYGYTF
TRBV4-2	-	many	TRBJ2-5	TGTGCCAGCAGCCGAAACCAGCAAGAGACCCAGTACTTC	CASSRNQQETQYF
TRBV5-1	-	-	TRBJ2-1	TGCGCCAGCTGTGCGGAGGGGAATGAGCAGTTCTTC	CASCAEGNEQFF
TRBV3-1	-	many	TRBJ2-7	TGTGCCAGCAGCCAATTGGCCCGTGCGGGCAGCTCCTACGAGCAGTACTTC	CASSQLARAGSSYEQYF
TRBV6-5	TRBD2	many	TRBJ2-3	TGTGCCAGCAGGCTGAGGACTAGCGGGAGGGCCGCAGATACGCAGTATTTT	CASRLRTSGRAADTQYF
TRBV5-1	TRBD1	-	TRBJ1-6	TGCGCCAGCAGCGTGGGACAGAGTTATTCACCCCTCCACTTT	CASSVGQSYSPLHF
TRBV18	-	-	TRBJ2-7	TGTGCCAGCTCACCGGAGGGCTACGAGCAGTACTTC	CASSPEGYEQYF